The 20 T cell receptor beta chains presented below share a single source sample, sequenced in a study of blood T cell repertoires in COVID-19 (dated by TCRdb to about 2020). The library was built by means of the immunoSEQ multiplex PCR assay. This is the immuneACCESS table as TCRdb keeps it, with only in-frame sequences that have V and J called. A part of the clones is gone; compared with another copy, unresolved V genes explain less than half, and the rest is unexplained. This sample lists about 330,000 clones; approximately 90% were detected once. The ten most abundant clones make up roughly 8.9% of the sample. The sequencing input was peripheral blood. The receptor set was obtained from a young man with COVID-19, enrolled during active disease.

The sample holds a few counts of this clone. The V and J genes are TRBV6-2 or TRBV6-3 and TRBJ2-4, with TRBD1 identical over 7 bases. Trimming took 6 bases from V and 0 from J; bases not matched to a gene: 8. Germline CDR1 and CDR2: MNHEY and SVGEGT. The length of the CDR3 is 16 residues. DNA of the CDR3: TGTGCCAGCAGCCGGACAGGACACCTAGCCAAAAACATTCAGTACTTC. This gives the protein CASSRTGHLAKNIQYF.

J is TRBJ2-7 and V is TRBV4-3; TRBD2 matches at 11 bases. Germline V gene lookup returns CDR1 LGHNA and CDR2 YSLEER. J lost 3 bases, V lost 5 bases, and 6 bases had no gene match. The CDR3 contains 15 residues. The CDR3 region is CASSWTSGPYYEQYF. The DNA of the CDR3 is TGCGCCAGCAGCTGGACTAGCGGGCCATACTACGAGCAGTACTTC.

The J gene is TRBJ2-5, the V gene TRBV5-6, with 8 positions matching TRBD1. V gave up 4 bases and J gave up 5 bases; unmatched junction bases: 4. The CDR3 consists of 13 residues. Germline V gene sequence: CDR1 SGHDT, CDR2 YYEEEE. CDR3 nucleotide sequence: TGTGCCAGCAGCCGGACAGGGCGGGAGACCCAGTACTTC. This codes for CASSRTGRETQYF.

The rearrangement joins TRBV7-3 to TRBJ2-2, with 16 bases identical to TRBD2. CDR3 length equals 18 residues. The V segment lost 1 base and the J segment 3 bases; nucleotides outside the gene matches: 2. Germline V CDR1 and CDR2: SGHTA, FQGTGA. The CDR3 protein is CASSLMGLAGGHTGELFF. The CDR3 nucleotides are TGTGCCAGCAGCTTAATGGGACTAGCGGGAGGGCACACCGGGGAGCTGTTTTTT.

This sequence joins TRBV7-9 and TRBJ2-7; a weak D match, TRBD2 (5 bases). Trimming cost V 5 bases and J 7 bases, with 18 bases left between them. Germline V gene data show CDR1 as SEHNR and CDR2 as FQNEAQ (reference sequence). The length of the CDR3 is 14 residues. Here the CDR3 reads CASSPRTPGREQYF. CDR3 coding DNA: TGTGCCAGCAGCCCCCGGACTCCCGGACGGGAGCAGTACTTC.

The gene calls are TRBV11-2 and TRBJ2-7; no clear D gene. Germline CDR1 is SGHAT and CDR2 is FQNNGV. The CDR3 has 14 residues. Trimming left V 0 bases short and J 2 bases short, with 8 bases between. The CDR3 sequence: CASSLDHSTYEQYF. Written as DNA, the CDR3 is TGTGCCAGCAGCTTAGATCACTCTACCTACGAGCAGTACTTC.

This clone appeared a single time. The chain employs TRBV21-1 and TRBJ2-3; TRBD2, the table's D call, lacks a check against the DNA. TRBV21-1 has pseudogene status. The CDR3 has 13 residues. The CDR3 loop is CASTGLCTDTQYF. The CDR3 DNA reads as TGTGCCAGCACCGGACTGTGCACAGATACGCAGTATTTT.

The J gene is TRBJ2-7, the V gene TRBV3-1 (or the pseudogene TRBV3-2), with 9 bases that match TRBD2. J was trimmed by 5 bases and V by 4 bases; bases with no gene match: 12. Germline CDR1 is LGHDT and CDR2 is YNNKEL (reference sequence). The CDR3 extends over 16 amino acids. CDR3 sequence: CASSLTLGTSFNEQYF. CDR3 nucleotide sequence: TGTGCCAGCAGCCTTACCCTCGGGACTAGCTTCAACGAGCAGTACTTC.

This chain uses TRBV28 with TRBJ1-2; D might be TRBD1 (6 bases). This CDR3 contains 14 residues. Trimming shortened V by 3 bases and J by 5 bases, and 13 bases separated the two germline ends. Germline loops: CDR1 MDHEN, CDR2 SYDVKM. CDR3 sequence reads: CASSLRGGLYGYTF. Written as DNA, the CDR3 is TGTGCCAGCAGTTTGAGGGGGGGCCTATATGGCTACACCTTC.

The chain employs TRBV7-9 and TRBJ2-1; D uncertain. The V end was cut by 1 base, the J end by 0 bases, with 10 bases between. The CDR3 totals 16 residues. Germline V CDR1 and CDR2: SEHNR, FQNEAQ (reference sequence). DNA for the CDR3: TGTGCCAGCAGCTTAGGGCACGCTCGCTCCTACAATGAGCAGTTCTTC. Amino acids: CASSLGHARSYNEQFF.

This clone was picked up one time. This chain uses TRBV9 with TRBJ2-1; D perhaps matches TRBD1 (5 bases). Per germline, CDR1 SGDLS and CDR2 YYNGEE. The length of the CDR3 is 14 residues. The ends were cut back, 6 bases at V and 6 bases at J, with 16 bases in the middle. The CDR3 DNA is TGTGCCAGCACCAAAGAAGACAGTTCCAATGAGCAGTTCTTC. This codes for CASTKEDSSNEQFF.

V and J are TRBV4-2 and TRBJ1-2, with D maybe TRBD1 (5 bases). The CDR3 runs to 15 residues. Per germline, CDR1 LGHNA and CDR2 YNFKEQ. Trimming left V 0 bases short and J 5 bases short, with 13 bases between. The CDR3 protein is CASSQDRDGLYGYTF. The CDR3 region has the DNA TGTGCCAGCAGCCAAGATCGGGACGGACTATATGGCTACACCTTC.

Only one count was recorded for this clone. V and J are TRBV7-3 and TRBJ2-3, with TRBD2 matching over 7 bases. The germline CDR1 and CDR2 sequences are SGHTA and FQGTGA. CDR3 length equals 14 residues. Germline trimming cut 4 bases from V and 8 bases from J; bases unmatched to any gene: 9. The CDR3 sequence is CASSSERDRGTQYF. The DNA of the CDR3 is TGTGCCAGCAGCTCGGAGCGGGACCGGGGTACGCAGTATTTT. Together with reference TRBV7-3 and TRBJ2-3, the CDR3 gives the full variable domain: GAGVSQTPSNKVTEKGKYVELRCDPISGHTALYWYRQSLGQGPEFLIYFQGTGAADDSGLPNDRFFAVRPEGSVSTLKIQRTERGDSAVYLCASSSERDRGTQYFGPGTRLTVL.

This rearrangement joins TRBV2 to TRBJ2-3, with 13 bases matching TRBD2. V trimming: 6 bases; J trimming: 3 bases; junction bases outside the gene matches: 9. The CDR3 contains 17 residues. Looked up from germline, CDR1 is SNHLY and CDR2 is FYNNEI. CDR3 nucleotides: TGTGCCAGCAGCTCGGGACTAGCGGGGATCGGTACAGATACGCAGTATTTT. Its protein is CASSSGLAGIGTDTQYF.

The chain links TRBV3-1 (or the pseudogene TRBV3-2) to TRBJ2-1; a possible D gene is TRBD2 (6 bases). Germline lookup yields CDR1 LGHDT and CDR2 YNNKEL (reference sequence). The CDR3 sequence is 13 residues long. V was shortened by 8 bases and J by 10 bases, with 18 bases between the two germline ends. CDR3: CASGTDRRWEQFF. DNA for the CDR3: TGTGCCAGCGGGACTGACCGCCGATGGGAGCAGTTCTTC.

The chain employs TRBV10-3 and TRBJ1-2, with D tentatively TRBD1 (6 bases). Germline loops: CDR1 ENHRY, CDR2 SYGVKD. This CDR3 spans 14 amino acids. V was pared by 2 bases and J by 3 bases, with 10 bases between. The CDR3 reads CAISESGGHYGYTF. The CDR3 DNA is TGTGCCATCAGTGAGAGCGGGGGGCACTATGGCTACACCTTC.

This clone was detected only once. The J gene is TRBJ1-5, the V gene TRBV15; D is undetermined. From germline, CDR1 is LNHNV and CDR2 YYDKDF (reference sequence). This CDR3 has 15 amino acids. Trimming left V 3 bases short and J 2 bases short, with 11 bases between. The CDR3 reads CATSSRGNGNQPQHF. The CDR3 DNA follows: TGTGCCACCAGCAGCCGAGGTAACGGCAATCAGCCCCAGCATTTT.

The genes are TRBV5-1 and TRBJ1-5, with 7 bases fitting TRBD1. Trimming at V came to 4 bases and at J to 8 bases, leaving 6 bases not matched to a gene. The germline V gene encodes CDR1 SGHRS and CDR2 YFSETQ. The CDR3 covers 13 residues. CDR3 residues: CASSVLGGEPQHF. The CDR3 DNA follows: TGCGCCAGCAGCGTATTAGGGGGCGAGCCCCAGCATTTT. The whole variable domain, filled in from reference TRBV5-1 and TRBJ1-5, reads KAGVTQTPRYLIKTRGQQVTLSCSPISGHRSVSWYQQTPGQGLQFLFEYFSETQRNKGNFPGRFSGRQFSNSRSEMNVSTLELGDSALYLCASSVLGGEPQHFGDGTRLSIL.

Only a few counts were recorded for this clone. This rearrangement joins TRBV5-1 to TRBJ2-7; tentative D call: TRBD1 (6 bases). Between the trimmed V and J ends, which lost 1 base and 3 bases, there was a span of 11 bases. This CDR3 region has 14 residues. From germline, CDR1 is SGHRS and CDR2 YFSETQ. CDR3 nucleotide sequence: TGCGCCAGCAGCTTGTTGGCAGGGGACTACGAGCAGTACTTC. This sequence encodes CASSLLAGDYEQYF.

The chain has TRBV9 and TRBJ2-1, with 7 bases matching TRBD2. The ends lost 0 bases at V and 0 bases at J; junction bases unmatched: 6. This CDR3 is 17 amino acids long. Germline V gene lookup returns CDR1 SGDLS and CDR2 YYNGEE. In DNA form, the CDR3 reads TGTGCCAGCAGCGTAGCTCGTGGCGGGAGCTCCTACAATGAGCAGTTCTTC. This gives the protein CASSVARGGSSYNEQFF. Based on the CDR3 plus reference TRBV9 and TRBJ2-1, the full variable domain is DSGVTQTPKHLITATGQRVTLRCSPRSGDLSVYWYQQSLDQGLQFLIQYYNGEERAKGNILERFSAQQFPDLHSELNLSSLELGDSALYFCASSVARGGSSYNEQFFGPGTRLTVL.